The rows below give T cell receptor beta chains drawn from one sample of a study of blood T cell repertoires in COVID-19. TCRdb's table, derived via immunoSEQ multiplex PCR, lists solely in-frame clones and lacks some. The table shows 300,000 to 400,000 clones, with roughly nine tenths occurring only once. The material sequenced was PBMCs or T cells enriched from blood (not recorded which). The receptors were sampled from a man in his 60s who had recovered from COVID-19. The CDR3 runs from the conserved cysteine through the conserved F or W. D genes are given only for firm matches. Clone size, where shown, is once, few, many, or a class for clones that have expanded.

>TRBV3-1/TRBV3-2|TRBJ1-2|10|-|-
TGTGCCAGCAGCCACGTGTTCTACACCTTC
CASSHVFYTF
>TRBV30|TRBJ2-7|14|-|-
TGTGCCTGGAGTGGGGGCGGGAAACTCTACGAGCAGTACTTC
CAWSGGGKLYEQYF
>TRBV7-9|TRBJ1-1|14|-|-
TGTGCCAGCAGCACATCCCAGGTTCACCCTGAAGCTTTCTTT
CASSTSQVHPEAFF
>TRBV12-3/TRBV12-4|TRBJ2-1|10|-|few
TGTGCCAGCAGTCTCCATGAGCAGTTCTTC
CASSLHEQFF
>TRBV5-1|TRBJ1-1|13|TRBD1|-
TGCGCCAGCCGACAGGGTTTGAACACTGAAGCTTTCTTT
CASRQGLNTEAFF
>TRBV5-1|TRBJ2-2|18|TRBD2|-
TGCGCCAGCAGCTTGAGTCTAGCGGGAGGACCGAACACCGGGGAGCTGTTTTTT
CASSLSLAGGPNTGELFF
>TRBV4-1|TRBJ1-2|14|-|-
TGCGCCAGCAGCTTCACGGTTTCTAACTATGGCTACACCTTC
CASSFTVSNYGYTF
>TRBV5-1|TRBJ2-5|14|-|-
TGCGCCAGCAGCTTGGATTTAGTCCGGGAGACCCAGTACTTC
CASSLDLVRETQYF
>TRBV21-1|TRBJ2-5|14|-|-
TGTGCCAGCAGCAAAGTGGGGGGTGGAGAGACCCAGTACTTC
CASSKVGGGETQYF
>TRBV6-5|TRBJ1-1|15|-|-
TGTGCCAGCAGGAAAACCGGGACTCCGAACACTGAAGCTTTCTTT
CASRKTGTPNTEAFF
>TRBV15|TRBJ2-5|14|-|-
TGTGCCACCAGCAGAGAGAGGGCCGGGGAGACCCAGTACTTC
CATSRERAGETQYF
>TRBV24-1|TRBJ2-7|14|TRBD2|-
TGTGCCACCAGTGAAAGGACTAGCGGGGCCCGACAGTACTTC
CATSERTSGARQYF
>TRBV30|TRBJ1-6|13|-|-
TGTGCCTGGAGGAGAGTGGATAATTCACCCCTCCACTTT
CAWRRVDNSPLHF
>TRBV29-1|TRBJ2-7|15|TRBD2|-
TGCAGCGTTGGCTATTTTGGGACTAGCCCCTACGAGCAGTACTTC
CSVGYFGTSPYEQYF
>TRBV2|TRBJ2-4|14|-|-
TGTGCCAGCAGCTCCTCTTTGGCTGCGGGCATTCAGTACTTC
CASSSSLAAGIQYF
>TRBV10-3|TRBJ1-1|16|TRBD1|once
TGTGCCATCAGTGAGCCTCAGGGGGACGTGAACACTGAAGCTTTCTTT
CAISEPQGDVNTEAFF
>TRBV18|TRBJ2-2|20|TRBD2|-
TGTGCCAGCTCACCACTGGGCCAAGCTAGCGGGGGAGCAATGACCGGGGAGCTGTTTTTT
CASSPLGQASGGAMTGELFF
>TRBV11-3|TRBJ2-5|14|-|-
TGTGCCAGCAGCCCGACCCGGGGTTTAGGGACCCAGTACTTC
CASSPTRGLGTQYF
>TRBV9|TRBJ1-1|17|TRBD1|-
TGTGCCAGCAGCCCCTGGACAGGGGGATCACTGAACACTGAAGCTTTCTTT
CASSPWTGGSLNTEAFF
>TRBV20-1|TRBJ1-2|14|TRBD1|-
TGCAGTGCTAGTGTTGGGACAGGAGGATATGGCTACACCTTC
CSASVGTGGYGYTF
>TRBV30|TRBJ2-3|14|-|-
TGTGCCTGGAGTGTAGCCCTGGGCACAGATACGCAGTATTTT
CAWSVALGTDTQYF
>TRBV13|TRBJ2-5|13|TRBD1|-
TGTGCCAGCAGCTTAAGGGGGCCGGAGACCCAGTACTTC
CASSLRGPETQYF
>TRBV24-1|TRBJ1-5|13|-|-
TGTGCCACCAGTGAGAGGAATACCCAGCCCCAGCATTTT
CATSERNTQPQHF
>TRBV30|TRBJ1-1|13|-|-
TGTGCCTGGAGTTTGGGACACCACACTGAAGCTTTCTTT
CAWSLGHHTEAFF
>TRBV5-1|TRBJ2-7|13|-|once
TGCGCCAGCAGCTCTGGCCGGGGATACGAGCAGTACTTC
CASSSGRGYEQYF
>TRBV28|TRBJ1-4|15|TRBD1|-
TGTGCCAGCAGTCAGGGGGGGACAGGCTATGAAAAACTGTTTTTT
CASSQGGTGYEKLFF
>TRBV5-8|TRBJ1-2|16|TRBD1|-
TGTGCCAGCAGCTTGCCAGGACAGGGGGTTATCTATGGCTACACCTTC
CASSLPGQGVIYGYTF
>TRBV12-3/TRBV12-4|TRBJ1-2|12|TRBD1|once
TGTGCCAGCAGCGAGACAGGGCCTGGCTACACCTTC
CASSETGPGYTF
>TRBV7-2|TRBJ2-2|18|-|-
TGTGCCAGCAGCTTAAGTCGTTCCGGGAACTTGGGCACCGGGGAGCTGTTTTTT
CASSLSRSGNLGTGELFF
>TRBV18|TRBJ1-2|12|TRBD1|-
TGTGCCAGCTCAGACAGGGATTATGGCTACACCTTC
CASSDRDYGYTF
>TRBV11-2|TRBJ2-1|16|TRBD2|many
TGTGCCAGCAGCTTAGAGCTACTAGCGGGATTCCATGAGCAGTTCTTC
CASSLELLAGFHEQFF
>TRBV2|TRBJ1-4|16|-|-
TGTGCCAGCAGTACTAGGGGGAGGGAGCCCGTGAAAAAACTGTTTTTT
CASSTRGREPVKKLFF
>TRBV6-5|TRBJ2-5|14|-|-
TGTGCCAGCAGGGGCTACCGGGGGCAAGAGACCCAGTACTTC
CASRGYRGQETQYF
>TRBV5-4|TRBJ2-5|18|TRBD1|-
TGTGCCAGCAGGCCGGGAAGTCCGGGACAGGGACTCCAAGAGACCCAGTACTTC
CASRPGSPGQGLQETQYF
>TRBV5-1|TRBJ2-6|19|-|-
TGCGCCAGCAGCTCTTGGGCGGTAGGGAGATACTCTGGGGCCAACGTCCTGACTTTC
CASSSWAVGRYSGANVLTF
>TRBV6-4|TRBJ1-3|11|-|-
TGTGCCAGCAATTGTGAGAACACCATATATTTT
CASNCENTIYF
>TRBV7-2|TRBJ2-3|14|-|-
TGTGCCAGCAGCCCAGGACTAAGCACAGATACGCAGTATTTT
CASSPGLSTDTQYF
>TRBV7-9|TRBJ2-7|16|-|-
TGTGCCAGCAGCTTAGGGGCAGACATCGGAGGCGCCGAGCAGTACTTC
CASSLGADIGGAEQYF
>TRBV5-6|TRBJ1-2|12|TRBD1|-
TGTGCCAGCAGCAGGACAGGGATTGGCTACACCTTC
CASSRTGIGYTF
>TRBV6-5|TRBJ1-6|15|-|-
TGTGCCAGCAGTTACTCGACAGCCCAGGTGTCACCCCTCCACTTT
CASSYSTAQVSPLHF
>TRBV5-5|TRBJ1-5|15|TRBD1|-
TGTGCCAGCAGTACGGACAGGGGCATCGCTCAGCCCCAGCATTTT
CASSTDRGIAQPQHF
>TRBV3-1/TRBV3-2|TRBJ2-3|16|-|-
TGTGCCAGCAGCCGAGTAGGAGGTAGTCGGGCAGATACGCAGTATTTT
CASSRVGGSRADTQYF
>TRBV5-1|TRBJ1-3|16|-|-
TGCGCCAGCAGCACCGGGACACTTGGCAGAAGAAACACCATATATTTT
CASSTGTLGRRNTIYF
>TRBV5-1|TRBJ2-5|15|TRBD1|-
TGCGCCAGCAGCAACGGACAGGGGGAAGTGGTGACCCAGTACTTC
CASSNGQGEVVTQYF
>TRBV11-3|TRBJ2-7|15|TRBD2|-
TGTGCCAGCAGCTTAGTGCTAGCGGGAGGACACGAGCAGTACTTC
CASSLVLAGGHEQYF
>TRBV11-3|TRBJ2-7|13|TRBD1|once
TGTGCCAGCAGCTTAGGGACAGGGGGCGAGGAGTACTTC
CASSLGTGGEEYF
>TRBV18|TRBJ1-2|12|TRBD1|-
TGTGCCAGCTCCCCGGGACAGCATGGCTACACCTTC
CASSPGQHGYTF
>TRBV4-1|TRBJ1-6|17|-|few
TGCGCCAGCAGCCAAGATGGTGGAGTTGGAGGTAATTCACCCCTCCACTTT
CASSQDGGVGGNSPLHF
>TRBV5-8|TRBJ2-6|17|-|-
TGTGCCAGCAGGGGGCCTACAGGCGCTGATGGGGCCAACGTCCTGACTTTC
CASRGPTGADGANVLTF
>TRBV4-2|TRBJ1-4|14|-|-
TGTGCCAGCAGCCCCAGACAGCTGAATGAAAAACTGTTTTTT
CASSPRQLNEKLFF
>TRBV10-3|TRBJ2-7|14|TRBD2|-
TGTGCCATCAGTGATGGACTAGCGCAGTACGAGCAGTACTTC
CAISDGLAQYEQYF
>TRBV4-2|TRBJ2-7|15|TRBD2|once
TGTGCCAGCAGCACTTCTAGCGGGGGGTCCTACGAGCAGTACTTC
CASSTSSGGSYEQYF
>TRBV6-5|TRBJ2-7|14|TRBD2|few
TGTGCCAGCAGACCGCACGGGGGGAGGCACGAGCAGTACTTC
CASRPHGGRHEQYF
>TRBV4-3|TRBJ2-7|14|-|-
TGCGCCAGCAGCCAAGGACAGGTCACCTACGAGCAGTACTTC
CASSQGQVTYEQYF